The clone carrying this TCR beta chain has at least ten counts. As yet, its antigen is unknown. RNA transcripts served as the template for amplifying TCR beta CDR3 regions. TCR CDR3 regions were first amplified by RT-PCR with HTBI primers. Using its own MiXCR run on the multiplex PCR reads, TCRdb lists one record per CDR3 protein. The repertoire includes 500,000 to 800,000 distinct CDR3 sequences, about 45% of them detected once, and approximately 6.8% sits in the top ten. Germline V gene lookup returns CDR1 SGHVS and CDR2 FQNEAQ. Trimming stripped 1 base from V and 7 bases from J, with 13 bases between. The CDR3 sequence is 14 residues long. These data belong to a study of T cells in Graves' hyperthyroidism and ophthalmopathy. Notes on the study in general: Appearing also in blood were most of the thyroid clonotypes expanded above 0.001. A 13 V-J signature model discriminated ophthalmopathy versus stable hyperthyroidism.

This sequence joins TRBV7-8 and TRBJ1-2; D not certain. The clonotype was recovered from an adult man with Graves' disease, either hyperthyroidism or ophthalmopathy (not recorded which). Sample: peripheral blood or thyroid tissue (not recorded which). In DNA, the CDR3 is TGTGCCAGCAGCTTAGACGTGATGGCAGTTGGCTACACCTTC. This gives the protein CASSLDVMAVGYTF.